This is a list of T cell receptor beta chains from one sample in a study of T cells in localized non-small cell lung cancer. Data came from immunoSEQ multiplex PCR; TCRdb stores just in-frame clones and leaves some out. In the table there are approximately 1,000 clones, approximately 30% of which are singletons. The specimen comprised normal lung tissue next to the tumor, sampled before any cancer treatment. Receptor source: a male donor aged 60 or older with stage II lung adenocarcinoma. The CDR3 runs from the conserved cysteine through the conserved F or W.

CDR3: CAWSPWGAETQYF; J: TRBJ2-5; V: TRBV30
CDR3: CSVPKTGTIRETQYF; J: TRBJ2-5; V: TRBV29-1
CDR3: CASSVRSTNTEAFF; J: TRBJ1-1; V: TRBV9
CDR3: CASSTGTSMDTQYF; J: TRBJ2-3; V: TRBV11-3
CDR3: CASSPGTSGYEQYF; J: TRBJ2-7; V: TRBV11-3
CDR3: CASRPGTSGGEQYF; J: TRBJ2-7; V: TRBV28
CDR3: CASSPTGQQGAGELFF; J: TRBJ2-2; V: TRBV11-3
CDR3: CAWSVPGLVTQHF; J: TRBJ1-5; V: TRBV30
CDR3: CASSLGTGLTETQYF; J: TRBJ2-5; V: TRBV11-3
CDR3: CASRTSGSYEQYF; J: TRBJ2-7; V: TRBV9
CDR3: CAWMLNTDTQYF; J: TRBJ2-3; V: TRBV30
CDR3: CASRPPGTGANEQFF; J: TRBJ2-1; V: TRBV11-3
CDR3: CASSTGGAPGQYF; J: TRBJ2-7; V: TRBV28
CDR3: CASSYSAGSSYEQYF; J: TRBJ2-7; V: TRBV6-8
CDR3: CASSPGAGEQYF; J: TRBJ2-7; V: TRBV18